This entry features one T cell receptor beta chain sequence. From germline, CDR1 is SNHLY and CDR2 FYNNEI. The CDR3 length is 12 residues. V lost 5 bases and J lost 6; bases outside the gene matches: 4. Source study methods: Estimated nucleated cell counts came from reference gene primer amplification. Clones were read by immunoSEQ multiplex PCR, and TCRdb kept only the in-frame ones, dropping some. V and J calls and clone size are those listed in that table; D and trimming were worked out from the DNA. This table holds about 99,000 clones, approximately 89% found once. The entry originates in a study of blood T cell repertoires in COVID-19. Study as a whole: Sites in the United States, Italy and Spain provided acute and convalescent COVID-19 samples.

Specimen: peripheral blood. The V and J genes are TRBV2 and TRBJ2-7, with 7 bases lining up with TRBD1. The clonotype originates from a woman of 80 years or more in a cohort sampled during active COVID-19. This chain's CDR3 is CASSKDRVEQYF. For the CDR3, the DNA is TGTGCCAGCAGTAAAGACAGGGTCGAGCAGTACTTC. Full variable domain (remainder filled in from reference TRBV2 and TRBJ2-7): EPEVTQTPSHQVTQMGQEVILRCVPISNHLYFYWYRQILGQKVEFLVSFYNNEISEKSEIFDDQFSVERPDGSNFTLKIRSTKLEDSAMYFCASSKDRVEQYFGPGTRLTVT.